These T cell receptor beta chains were read from a single sample in a study of T cells in Graves' hyperthyroidism and ophthalmopathy. TCRdb reprocessed the multiplex PCR reads via MiXCR and lists one record per CDR3 protein. The table has about 570,000 distinct CDR3 sequences, 40% to 55% seen once. The sample was peripheral blood or thyroid tissue (not recorded which). These receptors originate from an adult woman with Graves' disease, either hyperthyroidism or ophthalmopathy (not recorded which). CDR3s include the opening cysteine and the closing phenylalanine or tryptophan. Fields, in order: D gene, V gene, clone size, J gene, CDR3 DNA, CDR3 protein. The D gene is left open where the match is weak. Where a row states a size, it is once, few, many or the class of an expanded clone; other rows omit it.

>-|TRBV7-9|many|TRBJ1-1
TGTGCCAGCAGCCCCGTGAGTAAGACATCGAACACTGAAGCTTTCTTT
CASSPVSKTSNTEAFF
>TRBD1|TRBV2|-|TRBJ2-3
TGTGCCAGCAGCGGACAGGACCCAGATACGCAGTATTTT
CASSGQDPDTQYF
>-|TRBV5-1|-|TRBJ2-7
TGCGCCAGCAGCTTGGGCGGGACAACGGATTACGAGCAGTACTTC
CASSLGGTTDYEQYF
>TRBD1|TRBV10-3|few|TRBJ2-7
TGTGCCATCAGGCCGGGGACAGGGAAGGCTCAGTACTTC
CAIRPGTGKAQYF
>TRBD2|TRBV15|-|TRBJ2-3
TGTGCCACCAGTTCGAAAACCCTGTGGGAGGGGACAGATACGCAGTATTTT
CATSSKTLWEGTDTQYF
>-|TRBV28|many|TRBJ2-7
TGTGCCAGCAGGGGGACGGGCTCCTACGAGCAGTACTTC
CASRGTGSYEQYF
>TRBD1|TRBV9|once|TRBJ1-2
TGTGCCAGCAGCGTAGCCAGGGGGACTAACTATGGCTACACCTTC
CASSVARGTNYGYTF
>-|TRBV2|-|TRBJ2-7
TGTGCCAGCAGTGAAGCGCTTACGGCGGAGCAGTACTTC
CASSEALTAEQYF
>-|TRBV11-2|many|TRBJ2-7
TGTGCCAGCAGCTTAGGGCAAGGCGGGTCCTACGAGCAGTACTTC
CASSLGQGGSYEQYF
>-|TRBV19|-|TRBJ2-6
TGTGCCAGATCAGTCACCTCAGGGGCCAACGTCCTGACTTTC
CARSVTSGANVLTF
>-|TRBV9|-|TRBJ1-6
TGTGCCAGCAGCGTAGCCGGAACGGCGAATTCACCCCTCCACTTT
CASSVAGTANSPLHF
>-|TRBV5-1|many|TRBJ2-7
TGCGCCAGCAGCCCCTCCGGTAACGAGCAGTACTTC
CASSPSGNEQYF
>-|TRBV2|many|TRBJ2-2
TGTGCCAGCAGTATTTTCGGGGGCGGAGCGAACACCGGGGAGCTGTTTTTT
CASSIFGGGANTGELFF
>-|TRBV7-9|-|TRBJ2-7
TGTGCCAGCATTCTCTACCGTTCCAATGAGCATTACTTC
CASILYRSNEHYF
>-|TRBV2|few|TRBJ1-2
TGTGCCACCAGGGACGGTGGCTACACCTTC
CATRDGGYTF
>-|TRBV4-1|many|TRBJ1-5
TGCGCCAGCAGCCAGTACAATCAGCCCCAGCATTTT
CASSQYNQPQHF
>-|TRBV29-1|-|TRBJ2-5
TGCAGCGTTGAAGCTTCAACGGGGGCAGAGACCCAGTACTTC
CSVEASTGAETQYF
>TRBD2|TRBV2|-|TRBJ2-7
TGTGCCGGGAATTCATGGGGCGGGAGCGAGCAGTACTTC
CAGNSWGGSEQYF
>TRBD1|TRBV5-5|many|TRBJ2-2
TGTGCCAGCAGCTTGGCCAAGGGGGCGAGCTACACCGGGGAGCTGTTTTTT
CASSLAKGASYTGELFF
>TRBD1|TRBV20-1|-|TRBJ2-2
TGCAGTCTAGCGTCCCACAGGGGGCAAAACACCGGGGAGCTGTTTTTT
CSLASHRGQNTGELFF
>-|TRBV7-2|many|TRBJ1-2
TGTGCCAGCAGTTTAGGCCCCTATGGCTACACCTTC
CASSLGPYGYTF
>-|TRBV29-1|once|TRBJ2-7
TGCAGCGGGGCGACAGGACCCTCCTACGAGCAGTACTTC
CSGATGPSYEQYF
>TRBD1|TRBV29-1|-|TRBJ2-7
TGCAGCGGTGGACAGGGTAGGAACGAGCAGTACTTC
CSGGQGRNEQYF
>-|TRBV20-1|many|TRBJ1-1
TGCAGTGCGCCGGGACACTGGAACACTGAAGCTTTCTTT
CSAPGHWNTEAFF
>-|TRBV9|once|TRBJ2-2
TGTGCCAGCGGGGGGAGCGGGGAGCTGTTTTTT
CASGGSGELFF
>TRBD1|TRBV7-9|many|TRBJ1-2
TGTGCCAGCAGCTTAGAGGCAGGGGGCACTCATGGCTACACCTTC
CASSLEAGGTHGYTF
>-|TRBV24-1|-|TRBJ1-4
TGTGCCACCAGTGATCCTCTCGAAGGGTCTGAAAAACTGTTTTTT
CATSDPLEGSEKLFF
>-|TRBV29-1|-|TRBJ2-7
TGCAGCGTTGAATGGGCGACGGACTCCTACGAGCAGTACTTC
CSVEWATDSYEQYF
>-|TRBV2|many|TRBJ1-5
TGTGCCAGCAGAGAGACAGAACAGCCCCAGCATTTT
CASRETEQPQHF
>-|TRBV29-1|many|TRBJ2-5
TGCAGCGCCGCCCCAAACTCAGCGGCCCTGGAGGAGACCCAGTACTTC
CSAAPNSAALEETQYF
>-|TRBV29-1|-|TRBJ2-7
TGCAGCGTGAGGCCCGGGCCATCTACAAGCGAGCAGTACTTC
CSVRPGPSTSEQYF
>-|TRBV7-2|many|TRBJ2-5
TGTGCCAGTACGGAGCTTTCAAAGGAGACCCAGTACTTC
CASTELSKETQYF
>-|TRBV5-8|-|TRBJ1-2
TGTGCCAGCAGCTTTGATGTGGACGGCTACACCTTC
CASSFDVDGYTF
>TRBD1|TRBV10-3|-|TRBJ2-5
TGTGCCATCAGTGTCGGGGACAGTTATAGCAATCAGCCCCAGTACTTC
CAISVGDSYSNQPQYF
>TRBD1|TRBV2|-|TRBJ1-5
TGTGCCAGCAGTGTTGACAGGGGGCTTTGGCAGCCCCAGCATTTT
CASSVDRGLWQPQHF